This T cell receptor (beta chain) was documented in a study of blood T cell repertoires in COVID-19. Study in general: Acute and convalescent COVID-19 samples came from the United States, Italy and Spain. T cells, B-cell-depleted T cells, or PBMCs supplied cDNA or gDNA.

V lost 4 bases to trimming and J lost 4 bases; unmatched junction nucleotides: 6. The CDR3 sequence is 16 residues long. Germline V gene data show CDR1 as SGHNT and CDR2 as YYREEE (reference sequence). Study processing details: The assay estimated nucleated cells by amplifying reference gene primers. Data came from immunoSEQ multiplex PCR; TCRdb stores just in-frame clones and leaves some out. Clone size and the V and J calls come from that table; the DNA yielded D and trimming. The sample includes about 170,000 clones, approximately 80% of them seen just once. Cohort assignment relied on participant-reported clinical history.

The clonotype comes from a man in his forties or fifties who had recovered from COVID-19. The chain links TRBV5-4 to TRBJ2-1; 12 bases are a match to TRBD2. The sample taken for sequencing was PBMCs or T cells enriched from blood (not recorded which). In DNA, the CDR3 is TGTGCCAGCAGCCCGACTAGCGGGGGTGGATACAATGAGCAGTTCTTC. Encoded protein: CASSPTSGGGYNEQFF.